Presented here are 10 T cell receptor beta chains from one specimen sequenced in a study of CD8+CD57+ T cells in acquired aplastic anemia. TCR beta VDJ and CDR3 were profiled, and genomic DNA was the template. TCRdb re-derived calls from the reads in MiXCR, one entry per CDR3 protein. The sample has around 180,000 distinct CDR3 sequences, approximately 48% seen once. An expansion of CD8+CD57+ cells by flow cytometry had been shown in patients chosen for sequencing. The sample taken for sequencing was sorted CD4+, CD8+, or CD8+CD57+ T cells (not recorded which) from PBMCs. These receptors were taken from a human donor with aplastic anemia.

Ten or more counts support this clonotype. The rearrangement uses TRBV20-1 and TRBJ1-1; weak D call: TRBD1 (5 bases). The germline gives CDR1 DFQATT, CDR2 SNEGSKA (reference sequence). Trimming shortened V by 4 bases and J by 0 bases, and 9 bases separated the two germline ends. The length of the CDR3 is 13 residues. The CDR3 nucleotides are TGCAGTGCTACAGGACACTTGAACACTGAAGCTTTCTTT. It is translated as CSATGHLNTEAFF.

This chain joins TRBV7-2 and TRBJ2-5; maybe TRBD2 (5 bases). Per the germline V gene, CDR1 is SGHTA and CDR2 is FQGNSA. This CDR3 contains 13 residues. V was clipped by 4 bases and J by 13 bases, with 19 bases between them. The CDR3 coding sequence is TGTGCCAGCAGCTCCTCCCTTAGCGAGATCCGGTACTTC. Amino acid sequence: CASSSSLSEIRYF.

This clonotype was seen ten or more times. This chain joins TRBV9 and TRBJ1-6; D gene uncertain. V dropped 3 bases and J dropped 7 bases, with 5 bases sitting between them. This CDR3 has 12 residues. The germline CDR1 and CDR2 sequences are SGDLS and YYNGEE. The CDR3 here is CASSASNSPLHF. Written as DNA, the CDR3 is TGTGCCAGCAGCGCCTCGAATTCACCCCTCCACTTT.

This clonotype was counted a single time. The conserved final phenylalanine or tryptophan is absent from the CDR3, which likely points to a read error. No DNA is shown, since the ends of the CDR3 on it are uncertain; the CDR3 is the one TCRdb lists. CDR3 sequence: CATSDNPT. This sequence joins TRBV24-1 and TRBJ1-6. The CDR3 extends over 8 residues, inclusive of both ends. Per the germline V gene, CDR1 is KGHDR and CDR2 is SFDVKD.

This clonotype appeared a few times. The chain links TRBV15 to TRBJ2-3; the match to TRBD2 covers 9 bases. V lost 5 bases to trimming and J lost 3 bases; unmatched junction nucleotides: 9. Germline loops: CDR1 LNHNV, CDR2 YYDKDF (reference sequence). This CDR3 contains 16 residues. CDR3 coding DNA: TGTGCCACCAGCCCCCCGAGCAGCGGGAGGACAGATACGCAGTATTTT. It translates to CATSPPSSGRTDTQYF.

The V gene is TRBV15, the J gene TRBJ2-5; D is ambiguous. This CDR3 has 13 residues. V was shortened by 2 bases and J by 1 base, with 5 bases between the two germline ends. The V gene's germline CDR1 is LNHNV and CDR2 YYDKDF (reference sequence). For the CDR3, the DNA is TGTGCCACCAGCAGATCATCCCAAGAGACCCAGTACTTC. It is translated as CATSRSSQETQYF.

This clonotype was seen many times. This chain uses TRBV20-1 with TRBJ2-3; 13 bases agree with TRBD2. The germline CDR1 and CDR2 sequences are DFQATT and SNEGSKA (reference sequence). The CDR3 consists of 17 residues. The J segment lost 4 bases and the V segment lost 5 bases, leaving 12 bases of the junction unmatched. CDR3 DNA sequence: TGCAGTGCTCCACTAGCGGGAGGGCCTCATAACCCAGATACGCAGTATTTT. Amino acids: CSAPLAGGPHNPDTQYF.

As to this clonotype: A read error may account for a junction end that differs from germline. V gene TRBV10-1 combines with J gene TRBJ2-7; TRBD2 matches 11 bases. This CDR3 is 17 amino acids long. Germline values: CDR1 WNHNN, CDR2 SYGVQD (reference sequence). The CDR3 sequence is CASSPYVAGGPSYEQYF. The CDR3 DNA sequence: TGTGCCAGCAGCCCATACGTAGCGGGAGGGCCGTCCTACGAGCAGTACTTC.

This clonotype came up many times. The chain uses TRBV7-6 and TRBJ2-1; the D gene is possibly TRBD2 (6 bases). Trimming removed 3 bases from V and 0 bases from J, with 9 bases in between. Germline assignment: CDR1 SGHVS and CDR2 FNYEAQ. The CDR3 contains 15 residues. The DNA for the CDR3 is TGTGCCAGCAGCTTCGGGGGTACCTCCTACAATGAGCAGTTCTTC. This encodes CASSFGGTSYNEQFF. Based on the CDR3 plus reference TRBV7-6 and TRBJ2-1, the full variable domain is GAGVSQSPRYKVTKRGQDVALRCDPISGHVSLYWYRQALGQGPEFLTYFNYEAQQDKSGLPNDRFSAERPEGSISTLTIQRTEQRDSAMYRCASSFGGTSYNEQFFGPGTRLTVL.

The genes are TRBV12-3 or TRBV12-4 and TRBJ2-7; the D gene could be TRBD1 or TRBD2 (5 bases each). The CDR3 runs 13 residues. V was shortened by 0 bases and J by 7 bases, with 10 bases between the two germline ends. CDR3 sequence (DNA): TGTGCCAGCAGTTTAGCGCAAGGGGAGGAGCAGTACTTC. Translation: CASSLAQGEEQYF.